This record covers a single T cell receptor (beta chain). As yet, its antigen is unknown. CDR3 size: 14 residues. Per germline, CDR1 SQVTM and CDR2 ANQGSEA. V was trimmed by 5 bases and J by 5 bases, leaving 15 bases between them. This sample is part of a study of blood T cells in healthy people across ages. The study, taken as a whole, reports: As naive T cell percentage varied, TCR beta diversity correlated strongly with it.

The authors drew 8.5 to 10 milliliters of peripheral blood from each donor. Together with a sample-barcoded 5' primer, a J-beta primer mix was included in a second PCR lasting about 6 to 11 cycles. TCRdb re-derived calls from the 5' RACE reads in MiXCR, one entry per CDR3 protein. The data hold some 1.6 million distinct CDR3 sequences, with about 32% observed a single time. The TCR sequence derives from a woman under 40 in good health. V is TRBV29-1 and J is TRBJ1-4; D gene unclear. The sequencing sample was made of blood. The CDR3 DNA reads TGCAGCGTTACCGACGGCGGACTAAATGAAAAACTGTTTTTT. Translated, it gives CSVTDGGLNEKLFF.